The 28 T cell receptor beta chains below come from one sample, sequenced in a study of follicular helper T cells after annual influenza vaccination. Time point in this sample: 2014-2015 season, pre-vaccination. Clones were read by immunoSEQ multiplex PCR, and TCRdb kept only the in-frame ones, dropping some. Here the sample spans 28,000 or so clones, more than 80% being singletons. Sample: CXCR5+ CD38- circulating T follicular helper cells from blood, taken on the day of influenza vaccination. The subset here: circulating Tfh, non-naive CD4+CXCR5+PD-1+ (ICOS+CD38+ or ICOS-CD38-). The receptors derive from an adult who received the influenza vaccine.

The chain uses TRBV7-8 and TRBJ2-7; D remains unclear. The V gene lost 2 bases and the J gene lost 4 bases, with 6 bases spanning the gap. Germline values: CDR1 SGHVS, CDR2 FQNEAQ. This CDR3 spans 12 amino acids. The DNA for the CDR3 is TGTGCCAGCAGCTTATCCAGATACGAGCAGTACTTC. Translated: CASSLSRYEQYF.

The chain combines TRBV2 with TRBJ1-5, with TRBD1 identical over 12 bases. The V segment lost 6 bases and the J segment 6 bases; nucleotides outside the gene matches: 6. Germline CDR1 SNHLY, CDR2 FYNNEI. The CDR3 length is 15 residues. The CDR3 bases are TGTGCCAGCAGACCCCGGGACAGGGGGCGTCAGCCCCAGCATTTT. It is translated as CASRPRDRGRQPQHF.

This chain joins TRBV28 and TRBJ2-7; 10 bases map to TRBD1. The germline gives CDR1 MDHEN, CDR2 SYDVKM. V gave up 2 bases and J gave up 6 bases; unmatched junction bases: 7. This CDR3 comprises 15 residues. The CDR3 DNA reads as TGTGCCAGCAGTTTACCCGTAGACAGGGGGCGCGAGCAGTACTTC. It is translated as CASSLPVDRGREQYF.

The rearrangement joins TRBV7-2 to TRBJ2-1; D gene uncertain. The CDR3 loop spans 11 amino acids. The germline V gene has CDR1 SGHTA and CDR2 FQGNSA. V was pared by 2 bases and J by 10 bases, with 6 bases between. CDR3 sequence: CASSLNKEQFF. The CDR3 DNA reads as TGTGCCAGCAGCTTAAATAAAGAGCAGTTCTTC.

The rearrangement joins TRBV5-4 to TRBJ2-7; 10 bases match TRBD1. Per germline, CDR1 SGHNT and CDR2 YYREEE (reference sequence). The CDR3 length is 15 residues. J lost 7 bases, V lost 0 bases, and 7 bases had no gene match. In nucleotides, the CDR3 is TGTGCCAGCAGCTTGGGGGGACAGGGGATGGGAGAGCAGTACTTC. As protein: CASSLGGQGMGEQYF.

CDR3 DNA: TGTGCCAGCAGCTTCGGCGGGAAATCCTACGAGCAGTACTTC. This translates into CASSFGGKSYEQYF. The chain combines TRBV5-6 with TRBJ2-7, with D possibly TRBD2 on 6 matching bases. The CDR3 spans 14 residues. V was trimmed by 2 bases and J by 1 base, leaving 10 bases between them. CDR1 and CDR2 from the germline V gene are SGHDT and YYEEEE.

This clone was detected only a few times. The chain joins TRBV2 to TRBJ2-5; D is possibly TRBD2 (5 bases). This CDR3 comprises 13 residues. CDR1 SNHLY and CDR2 FYNNEI come from the germline V gene. The ends were cut back, 4 bases at V and 5 bases at J, with 11 bases in the middle. Here the CDR3 reads CASSARAVETQYF. CDR3 DNA sequence: TGTGCCAGCAGTGCGAGGGCAGTTGAGACCCAGTACTTC.

The chain is built from TRBV18 and TRBJ1-5, with D perhaps matching TRBD1 (5 bases). Deletions cut 3 bases from V and 1 base from J, with 7 bases between. This CDR3 comprises 14 residues. Germline V gene lookup returns CDR1 KGHSH and CDR2 LQKENI. Here the CDR3 reads CASSPSGSNQPQHF. The CDR3 region has the DNA TGTGCCAGCTCACCGTCAGGGAGCAATCAGCCCCAGCATTTT. The variable domain in full, completed from reference TRBV18 and TRBJ1-5, reads NAGVMQNPRHLVRRRGQEARLRCSPMKGHSHVYWYRQLPEEGLKFMVYLQKENIIDESGMPKERFSAEFPKEGPSILRIQQVVRGDSAAYFCASSPSGSNQPQHFGDGTRLSIL.

This chain connects TRBV2 to TRBJ1-6, with 7 bases fitting TRBD1. Trimming cost V 9 bases and J 9 bases; bases outside gene matches: 8. The CDR3 consists of 13 residues. CDR1 and CDR2 (germline): SNHLY, FYNNEI. The CDR3 reads CASRDSDISPLHF. The CDR3 DNA follows: TGTGCCAGTAGGGACAGTGATATTTCACCCCTCCACTTT.

V gene TRBV5-6 combines with J gene TRBJ2-1; possibly TRBD2 for D (7 bases). Germline values: CDR1 SGHDT, CDR2 YYEEEE. This CDR3 region has 16 residues. The V gene lost 2 bases and the J gene lost 7 bases, with 19 bases spanning the gap. CDR3: CASSFGAGASENEQFF. CDR3 DNA sequence: TGTGCCAGCAGCTTTGGGGCGGGGGCGTCAGAGAATGAGCAGTTCTTC.

This clone was counted only a few times. V gene TRBV7-3 combines with J gene TRBJ2-1; 9 nucleotides align to TRBD1. With 1 base clipped from V and 0 bases from J, the junction kept 4 bases outside the gene matches. Per the germline V gene, CDR1 is SGHTA and CDR2 is FQGTGA. The CDR3 has 17 residues. CDR3 sequence reads: CASSLRDRASSYNEQFF. The CDR3 nucleotides read TGTGCCAGCAGCTTAAGGGACAGGGCAAGCTCCTACAATGAGCAGTTCTTC.

The table lists this clone with a count of one. CDR3 region: CASSSAGRNIQYF. The CDR3 nucleotides are TGTGCCAGCAGCTCTGCTGGCAGAAACATTCAGTACTTC. V is TRBV7-2 and J is TRBJ2-4; D ambiguous. The CDR3 consists of 13 residues. Germline V gene sequence: CDR1 SGHTA, CDR2 FQGNSA. Deletions cut 4 bases from V and 6 bases from J, with 10 bases between.

This clone is a singleton in its sample. V is TRBV5-1 and J is TRBJ2-3; a possible D gene is TRBD2 (6 bases). The V gene's germline CDR1 is SGHRS and CDR2 YFSETQ. Trimming removed 4 bases at V and 0 bases at J, with 18 bases between. CDR3 length: 17 amino acids. In DNA form, the CDR3 reads TGCGCCAGCAGCCCCCTAGTGGGGGGTCTGAGCACAGATACGCAGTATTTT. Translated: CASSPLVGGLSTDTQYF.

The rearrangement links TRBV6-5 to TRBJ1-4; TRBD1 is a possible D gene (5 bases). CDR1 is MNHEY and CDR2 is SVGAGI in the germline V gene. This CDR3 comprises 15 residues. V gave up 0 bases and J gave up 8 bases, with 13 bases separating them. The CDR3 region is CASSYSMAGGEKLFF. The CDR3, as DNA: TGTGCCAGCAGTTACTCGATGGCGGGGGGAGAAAAACTGTTTTTT.

The rearrangement joins TRBV2 to TRBJ1-1; D gene unclear. Trimming pared 8 bases from V and 1 base from J, leaving 11 bases between. This CDR3 comprises 13 residues. CDR1 is SNHLY, CDR2 FYNNEI, per germline. DNA for the CDR3: TGTGCCAGCGGGCTTCGGGGGAACACTGAAGCTTTCTTT. Translating it yields CASGLRGNTEAFF.

The chain joins TRBV6-4 to TRBJ2-1; TRBD2 agrees at 10 bases. From germline, CDR1 is MRHNA and CDR2 SNTAGT. CDR3 length equals 16 residues. With 2 bases clipped from V and 8 bases from J, the junction kept 9 bases outside the gene matches. This CDR3 reads CASSDEASGSLDEQFF. The CDR3 nucleotides are TGTGCCAGCAGTGACGAGGCTAGCGGGAGTCTCGATGAGCAGTTCTTC.

The sample holds a few counts of this clone. The CDR3 protein is CASSFDYGETQYF. DNA for the CDR3: TGTGCCAGCAGCTTCGACTATGGGGAGACCCAGTACTTC. This rearrangement joins TRBV7-2 to TRBJ2-5; D might be TRBD2 (5 bases). The V and J ends lost 3 bases and 5 bases respectively, with 10 bases between them. Germline assignment: CDR1 SGHTA and CDR2 FQGNSA. CDR3 length: 13 amino acids.

J is TRBJ1-3 and V is TRBV30; D is undetermined. Trimming took 3 bases from V and 0 from J, leaving 12 bases between them. The V gene's germline CDR1 is GTSNPN and CDR2 SVGIG (reference sequence). The length of the CDR3 is 15 residues. The CDR3 loop reads CAWRSPSVSGNTIYF. The CDR3 region has the DNA TGTGCCTGGAGATCACCCAGTGTCTCTGGAAACACCATATATTTT.

A single count supports this clone. This rearrangement joins TRBV18 to TRBJ1-1; D unclear. The CDR3 length is 13 residues. V lost 6 bases to trimming and J lost 6 bases, with 14 bases between them. Germline CDR1 KGHSH, CDR2 LQKENI. The CDR3 loop is CASSPSRSPEAFF. The CDR3 DNA follows: TGTGCCAGCTCCCCGTCCCGGTCCCCTGAAGCTTTCTTT.

The gene calls are TRBV5-4 and TRBJ1-2; 8 bases agree with TRBD1. The CDR3 is 13 amino acids. Germline V gives CDR1 SGHNT, CDR2 YYREEE (reference sequence). The trim removed 5 bases at V and 8 bases at J, leaving 8 bases unmatched. The CDR3 region has the DNA TGTGCCAGCAGACTGGACAGGGCCAACGGCTACACCTTC. It specifies CASRLDRANGYTF.

The chain is built from TRBV10-3 and TRBJ1-2, with D possibly being TRBD1 (5 bases). The CDR3 covers 13 residues. Germline CDR1 reads ENHRY; CDR2 reads SYGVKD. V was clipped by 7 bases and J by 4 bases, with 13 bases between them. The CDR3 DNA reads as TGTGCCATCACAGACAGTCTTTCCTATGGCTACACCTTC. This codes for CAITDSLSYGYTF.

This clone has just a few counts. The rearrangement joins TRBV6-1 to TRBJ1-2, with D hard to call. Germline CDR1 MNHNS, CDR2 SASEGT. This CDR3 spans 11 amino acids. Deletions cut 8 bases from V and 4 bases from J, with 8 bases between. The CDR3 spells CASATAYGYTF. CDR3 in DNA: TGTGCCAGCGCGACTGCCTATGGCTACACCTTC.

J is TRBJ1-3 and V is TRBV6-1; possible D gene TRBD1, 5 bases. Trimming took off 2 bases at V and 1 base at J, with 12 bases between the two ends. The CDR3 is made up of 16 amino acids. The germline V gene has CDR1 MNHNS and CDR2 SASEGT. The CDR3 loop is CASSEMVGASGNTIYF. CDR3 sequence (DNA): TGTGCCAGCAGTGAAATGGTAGGGGCTTCTGGAAACACCATATATTTT.

The chain's CDR3 is CASSYGELITGELFF. CDR3 nucleotides: TGCGCCAGCAGCTACGGAGAATTAATAACCGGGGAGCTGTTTTTT. The genes are TRBV5-1 and TRBJ2-2; D is undetermined. This CDR3 comprises 15 residues. Trimming took off 3 bases at V and 5 bases at J, with 14 bases between the two ends. CDR1 and CDR2 from the germline V gene are SGHRS and YFSETQ.

This clone was recorded only once. The gene calls are TRBV5-5 and TRBJ2-7; TRBD1 matches at 8 bases. The CDR3 extends over 17 amino acids. Germline CDR1 reads SGHKS; CDR2 reads YYEKEE (reference sequence). After removal of 7 bases from V and 2 bases from J, the junction contained 17 bases not matched to a gene. In DNA form, the CDR3 reads TGTGCCAGCGGGAGGCAGGGGGCCGCGCGCGCGACCTACGAGCAGTACTTC. Translating it yields CASGRQGAARATYEQYF.

The genes are TRBV10-3 and TRBJ2-7; D is uncertain. Germline V gives CDR1 ENHRY, CDR2 SYGVKD. Trimming shortened V by 4 bases and J by 2 bases, and 9 bases separated the two germline ends. CDR3 length: 13 residues. This CDR3 is CAISGDNTYEQYF. The CDR3 DNA reads as TGTGCCATCAGTGGCGACAACACCTACGAGCAGTACTTC.

The chain carries TRBV6-1 and TRBJ2-2; 10 nucleotides match TRBD1. The V and J ends lost 8 bases and 4 bases, in that order; junction bases with no gene match: 7. The V gene's germline CDR1 is MNHNS and CDR2 SASEGT. The CDR3 is 15 amino acids. The CDR3 loop reads CASSRTGGSTGELFF. CDR3 nucleotide sequence: TGTGCCAGCTCCCGGACAGGGGGGAGCACCGGGGAGCTGTTTTTT.

The genes are TRBV5-1 and TRBJ2-2, with a weak D call TRBD1 (7 bases). CDR3 length: 16 amino acids. Germline loops: CDR1 SGHRS, CDR2 YFSETQ. The V end was cut by 0 bases, the J end by 9 bases, with 18 bases between. CDR3 sequence: CASSLVTQGGIRELFF. The CDR3 region has the DNA TGCGCCAGCAGCTTGGTCACCCAGGGGGGAATTCGGGAGCTGTTTTTT.